This T cell receptor beta chain appears in the sequencing data of a study of cytomegalovirus exposure and HLA in healthy donors. At the level of the study: T cells numbering approximately 170 million yielded some 120 million unique TCR beta sequences in an earlier analysis. Counted in an early data release were about 85 million unique TCRs from HLA-typed donors.

With 4 bases clipped from V and 4 bases from J, the junction kept 12 bases outside the gene matches. The CDR3 is 16 residues long. Germline V gene data show CDR1 as MDHEN and CDR2 as SYDVKM. With 60 Vbeta and 13 Jbeta primers, the PCR was carried out. Original handling: A later analysis tallied 87 million or so unique TCR beta chains, approximately 10 million of them shared. Measured with immunoSEQ multiplex PCR; TCRdb has only the in-frame clones, and not every one. The DNA was the basis for D and trimming; V, J and clone size are from that table. Seen here are fewer than 200,000 clones, 76% observed once, and the top ten hold 0.6% to 0.9%.

The chain has TRBV28 and TRBJ1-2; 7 bases fit TRBD1. This sequence was found in a female donor in good health and CMV-seronegative. Sequencing was performed on PBMCs. CDR3 nucleotide sequence: TGTGCCAGCAGTTACCCCTCCAGGGGGGTTTCCTATGGCTACACCTTC. It specifies CASSYPSRGVSYGYTF.